This T cell receptor (beta chain) appears in the sequencing data of a study of PD-1 blockade in classical Hodgkin lymphoma. Study-wide context: Nivolumab dosing for patients was 3 mg/kg, administered intravenously every 2 weeks.

Whole-study findings and limits: Significantly greater TCR diversity emerged by C4D1 in CD4+ cells but not CD8+ cells. According to reports, newly diagnosed patients had lower baseline TCR diversity than healthy donors, and relapsed/refractory patients had lower baseline TCR diversity still.

Remarks on this clone: Its antigen is unidentified.

This CDR3 comprises 17 residues. The germline V gene encodes CDR1 MGHRA and CDR2 YSYEKL. V trimming: 4 bases; J trimming: 2 bases; junction bases outside the gene matches: 9. Sequencing was performed with immunoSEQ multiplex PCR; in TCRdb, only in-frame clones are kept and a portion is missing. The sample yields 25,000 or so clones, 88% seen once. Stated time point: cycle 4 day 1 (C4D1), after more than five weeks of nivolumab. Every single patient, without exception, relapsed after autologous stem cell transplantation, and brentuximab vedotin exposure varied. Patients reached a best response of complete response, partial response or progressive disease.

Sequencing was performed on peripheral blood mononuclear cells (PBMCs), taken before the fourth cycle of nivolumab. This chain joins TRBV4-1 and TRBJ2-1, with 9 nucleotides matching TRBD2. This clonotype was obtained from a human donor with classical Hodgkin lymphoma. In nucleotides, the CDR3 is TGCGCCAGCAGCCGTTACCTTAGCGGGAGCGCCTACAATGAGCAGTTCTTC. It is translated as CASSRYLSGSAYNEQFF.